Listed here is a single T cell receptor beta chain. Its antigen is unidentified. The time point denotes: week 23, last vaccination. One vaccine dose held 300 ug of mutant IDH1 20-mer peptide and came with topical imiquimod. The data derive from a study of a mutant IDH1 vaccine in newly diagnosed glioma. The wider study: In weeks 1, 3, 5, 7, 11, 15, 19 and 23, patients were vaccinated. The sex distribution of treated patients was around 62% male and roughly 38% female, with a mean age of roughly 40 years.

The V gene's germline CDR1 is SGDLS and CDR2 YYNGEE. The CDR3 is made up of 17 amino acids. V lost 1 base and J 3 bases, leaving 17 bases between the germline ends. The assay was immunoSEQ multiplex PCR, and TCRdb's table has in-frame clones only and misses some. The table lists approximately 81,000 clones, 65% to 90% of them singletons, with 2% to 2.5% in the top ten. The chain has TRBV9 and TRBJ1-3; D perhaps matches TRBD1 (6 bases). This receptor was obtained from a young man with glioma. Some clones in this sample may be carry-over from other donors' samples. The sequencing here drew on PBMCs, taken from a glioma patient whose treatment included an IDH1 peptide vaccine. The CDR3, as DNA: TGTGCCAGCAGCGTAAGTGGGGACACAAGCTTTGGAAACACCATATATTTT. Residues: CASSVSGDTSFGNTIYF.